This paragraph covers one T cell receptor beta chain sequence. Germline assignment: CDR1 KGHSH and CDR2 LQKENI. The CDR3 is 16 amino acids. V was clipped by 3 bases and J by 5 bases, with 19 bases between them. The data originate from a study of control samples from healthy donors and cancer patients. TCRdb's table, derived via immunoSEQ multiplex PCR, lists solely in-frame clones and lacks some. The table shows around 150,000 clones, with 80% to 90% occurring only once. The source material was blood. V gene TRBV18 combines with J gene TRBJ1-1; D possibly corresponds to TRBD1 (5 bases). The origin of this receptor is a man in his late teens or twenties in good health. The CDR3 sequence is CASSPPGTTYWTEAFF. The CDR3 bases are TGTGCCAGCTCACCTCCTGGGACGACCTACTGGACTGAAGCTTTCTTT.